Given below is one T cell receptor gamma chain in context. This same CDR3 is encoded by further DNA sequences in the sample. TCRdb reanalysed the RT-PCR reads with CATT. The profile shows about 1,800 gamma-chain clones, almost 2% of them singletons. The data were obtained in a study of gamma-delta T cells after stem cell transplantation. The sequencing sample was made of gamma-delta T cells. The TCR sequence derives from a human donor. It is not recorded whose cells these are; they may come from a transplant donor.

The DNA for the CDR3 is TGTGCCTTGTGGGAGGTCTTAGAGTTGGGCAAAAAAATCAAGGTATTT. Its translation is CALWEVLELGKKIKVF. The chain combines TRGV9 with TRGJP. The CDR3 is made up of 16 amino acids. Germline-derived CDR1 and CDR2 are GITISATS and ISYDGTV (reference sequence). Losses at the gene ends were 1 base for V and 6 bases for J; bases not matched to a gene: 3.